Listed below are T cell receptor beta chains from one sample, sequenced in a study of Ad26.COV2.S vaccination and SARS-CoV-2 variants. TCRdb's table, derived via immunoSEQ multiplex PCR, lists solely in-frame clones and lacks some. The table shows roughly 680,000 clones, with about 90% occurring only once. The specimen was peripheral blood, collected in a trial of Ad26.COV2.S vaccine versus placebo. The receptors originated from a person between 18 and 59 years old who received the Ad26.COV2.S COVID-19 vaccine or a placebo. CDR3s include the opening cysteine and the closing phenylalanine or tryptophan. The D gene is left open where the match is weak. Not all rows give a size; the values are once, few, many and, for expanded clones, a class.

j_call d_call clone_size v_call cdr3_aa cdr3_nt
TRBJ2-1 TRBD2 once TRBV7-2 CASRGTSGSRDEQFF TGTGCCAGCCGAGGGACTAGCGGGAGTAGGGATGAGCAGTTCTTC
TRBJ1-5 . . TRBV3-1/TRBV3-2 CASSQAGEVNQPQHF TGTGCCAGCAGCCAAGCGGGGGAGGTGAATCAGCCCCAGCATTTT
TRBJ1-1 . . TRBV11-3 CASSLALGTEAFF TGTGCCAGCAGCTTAGCCCTAGGTACTGAAGCTTTCTTT
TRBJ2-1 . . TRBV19 CASSVHRALPYNEQFF TGTGCCAGTAGTGTCCACAGGGCCCTCCCGTACAATGAGCAGTTCTTC
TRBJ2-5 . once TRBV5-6 CASSTPGIQETQYF TGTGCCAGCAGCACCCCTGGGATACAAGAGACCCAGTACTTC
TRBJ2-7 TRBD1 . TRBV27 CASSSGGQGLYEQYF TGTGCCAGCAGTTCGGGGGGACAGGGCCTCTACGAGCAGTACTTC
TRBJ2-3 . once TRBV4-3 CASSQGTVKDTQYF TGCGCCAGCAGCCAAGGGACAGTAAAAGATACGCAGTATTTT
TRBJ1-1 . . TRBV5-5 CASSRESEAFF TGTGCCAGCAGCCGAGAGTCTGAAGCTTTCTTT
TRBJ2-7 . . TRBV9 CASSVEGGTYEQYF TGTGCCAGCAGCGTTGAAGGAGGAACCTACGAGCAGTACTTC
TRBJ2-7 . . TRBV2 CASSGASSSYEQYF TGTGCCAGCAGTGGCGCTAGCTCCTCCTACGAGCAGTACTTC
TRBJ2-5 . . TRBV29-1 CSAPDYLRETQYF TGCAGCGCCCCGGACTACCTAAGGGAGACCCAGTACTTC
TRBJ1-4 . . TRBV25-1 CASSESGGPEKLFF TGTGCCAGCAGTGAATCGGGGGGGCCCGAAAAACTGTTTTTT
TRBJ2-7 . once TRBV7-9 CASEGVPYEQYF TGTGCCAGCGAAGGGGTTCCCTACGAGCAGTACTTC
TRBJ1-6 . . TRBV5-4 CASSLGTTDNSPLHF TGTGCCAGCAGCCTCGGGACAACAGATAATTCACCCCTCCACTTT
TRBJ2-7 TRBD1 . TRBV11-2 CASSLDGDRGYEQYF TGTGCCAGCAGCTTAGATGGGGACAGGGGCTACGAGCAGTACTTC
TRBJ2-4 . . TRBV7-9 CASSSQGNIQYF TGTGCCAGCAGCTCCCAAGGGAACATTCAGTACTTC
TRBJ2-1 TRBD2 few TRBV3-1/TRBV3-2 CASSQNVAGNEQFF TGTGCCAGCAGCCAGAACGTAGCGGGGAATGAGCAGTTCTTC